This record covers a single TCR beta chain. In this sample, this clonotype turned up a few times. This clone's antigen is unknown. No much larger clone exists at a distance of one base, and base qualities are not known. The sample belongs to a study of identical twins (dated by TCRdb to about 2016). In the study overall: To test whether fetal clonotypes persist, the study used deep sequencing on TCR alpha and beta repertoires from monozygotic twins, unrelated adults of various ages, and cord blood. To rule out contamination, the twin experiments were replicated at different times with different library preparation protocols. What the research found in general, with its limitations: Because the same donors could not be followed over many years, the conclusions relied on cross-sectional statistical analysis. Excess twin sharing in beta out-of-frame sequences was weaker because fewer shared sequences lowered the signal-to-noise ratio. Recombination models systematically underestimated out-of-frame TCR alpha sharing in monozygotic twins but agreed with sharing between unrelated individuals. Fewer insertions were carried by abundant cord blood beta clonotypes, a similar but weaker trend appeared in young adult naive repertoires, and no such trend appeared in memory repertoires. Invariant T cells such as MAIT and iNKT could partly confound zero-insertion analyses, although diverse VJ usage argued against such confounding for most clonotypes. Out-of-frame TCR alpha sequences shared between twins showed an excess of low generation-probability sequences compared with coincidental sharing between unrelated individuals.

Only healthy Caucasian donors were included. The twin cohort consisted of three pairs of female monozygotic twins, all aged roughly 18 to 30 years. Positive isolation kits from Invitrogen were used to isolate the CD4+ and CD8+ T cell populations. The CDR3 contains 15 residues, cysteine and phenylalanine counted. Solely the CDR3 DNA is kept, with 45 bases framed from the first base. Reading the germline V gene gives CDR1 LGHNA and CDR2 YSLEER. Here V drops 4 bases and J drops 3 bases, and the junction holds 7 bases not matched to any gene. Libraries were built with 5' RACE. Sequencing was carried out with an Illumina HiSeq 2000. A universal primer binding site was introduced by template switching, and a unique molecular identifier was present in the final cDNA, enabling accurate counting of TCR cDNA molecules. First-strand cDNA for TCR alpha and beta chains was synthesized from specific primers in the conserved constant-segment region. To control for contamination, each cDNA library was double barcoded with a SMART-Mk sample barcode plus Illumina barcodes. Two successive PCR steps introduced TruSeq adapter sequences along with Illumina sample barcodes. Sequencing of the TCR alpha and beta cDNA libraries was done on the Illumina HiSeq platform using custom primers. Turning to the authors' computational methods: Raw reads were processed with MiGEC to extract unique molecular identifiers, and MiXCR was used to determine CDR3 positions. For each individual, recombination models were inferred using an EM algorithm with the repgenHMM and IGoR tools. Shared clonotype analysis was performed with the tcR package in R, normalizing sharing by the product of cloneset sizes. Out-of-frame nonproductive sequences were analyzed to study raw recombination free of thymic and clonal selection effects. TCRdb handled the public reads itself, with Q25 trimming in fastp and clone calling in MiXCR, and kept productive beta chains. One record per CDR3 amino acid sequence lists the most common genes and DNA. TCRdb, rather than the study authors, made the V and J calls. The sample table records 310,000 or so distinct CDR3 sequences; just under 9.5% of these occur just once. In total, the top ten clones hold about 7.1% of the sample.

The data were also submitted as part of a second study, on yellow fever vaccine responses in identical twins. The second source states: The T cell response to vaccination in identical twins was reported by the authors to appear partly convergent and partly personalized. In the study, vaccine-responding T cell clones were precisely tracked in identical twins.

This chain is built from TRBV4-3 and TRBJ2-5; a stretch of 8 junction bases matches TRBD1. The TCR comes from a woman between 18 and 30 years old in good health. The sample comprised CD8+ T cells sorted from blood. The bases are TGCGCCAGCAGCCTCGGGACAGGACAGAAAGAGACCCAGTACTTC. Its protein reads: CASSLGTGQKETQYF.